The clone carrying this TCR beta chain was counted between two and nine times. Its matching antigen is unknown. The data originate from a study of T-cell reconstitution after alpha-beta-depleted transplantation in children. The TCRbeta library was prepared with unique molecular identifiers. Using its own MiXCR run on the PCR reads, TCRdb lists one record per CDR3 protein. The sample yields about a million distinct CDR3 sequences, roughly 29% seen once. Study-wide findings and caveats: Newly generated T cells supplied most T-cell counts and diversity one year post-transplant.

Germline V gives CDR1 DFQATT, CDR2 SNEGSKA (reference sequence). V lost 6 bases, J lost 4 bases, and 21 bases lay in between. This CDR3 comprises 16 residues. The material sequenced was PBMCs, mostly from graft donor cells, taken 360 days after TCRalphabeta/CD19-depleted stem cell transplant. The chain employs TRBV20-1 and TRBJ2-2; D is perhaps TRBD1 or TRBD2 (5 bases each). This sequence was found in a boy younger than two who had a stem cell transplant for SCID, so the T cells may come from the graft donor. CDR3 sequence (DNA): TGCAGTGCACCGGCCCCCGGGGACCGGGGCACCGGGGAGCTGTTTTTT. Translating it yields CSAPAPGDRGTGELFF.